This T cell receptor (beta chain) was retrieved from a study of blood T cell repertoires in COVID-19. Study background: In each case, the material was cDNA or gDNA derived from T cells, B-cell-depleted T cells, or PBMCs.

As handled by the study authors: Estimation of nucleated cell counts was performed using reference gene primer amplification. TCRdb's table, derived via immunoSEQ multiplex PCR, lists solely in-frame clones and lacks some. V and J calls and clone size follow that table, whereas D and trimming were derived from the DNA. The table has over 90,000 clones, roughly 70% seen once. V was clipped by 6 bases and J by 2 bases, with 23 bases between them. This CDR3 comprises 17 residues. Germline CDR1 reads MNHEY; CDR2 reads SMNVEV (reference sequence). Patients from Seattle were sampled longitudinally, starting during active infection.

This chain connects TRBV27 to TRBJ2-7; tentatively, D is TRBD1 (5 bases). The origin of this receptor is a man between 65 and 85 years old with COVID-19, enrolled during active disease. The specimen sequenced was peripheral blood. The DNA of the CDR3 is TGTGCCAGCAGCAGGGCATACCCGGGCCACCAAACCTACGAGCAGTACTTC. This sequence encodes CASSRAYPGHQTYEQYF.